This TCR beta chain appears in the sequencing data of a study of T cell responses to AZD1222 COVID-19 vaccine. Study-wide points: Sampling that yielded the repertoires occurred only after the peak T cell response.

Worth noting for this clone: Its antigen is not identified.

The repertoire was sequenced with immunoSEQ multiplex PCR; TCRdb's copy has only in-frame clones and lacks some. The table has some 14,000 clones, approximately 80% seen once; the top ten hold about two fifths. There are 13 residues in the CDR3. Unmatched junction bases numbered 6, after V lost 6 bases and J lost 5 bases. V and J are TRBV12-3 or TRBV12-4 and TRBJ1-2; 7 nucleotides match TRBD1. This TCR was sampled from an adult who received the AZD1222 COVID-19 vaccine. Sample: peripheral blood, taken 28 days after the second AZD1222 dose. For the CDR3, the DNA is TGTGCCAGCAGCTCCCCGACAGGGTATGGCTACACCTTC. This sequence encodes CASSSPTGYGYTF.